The T cell receptor (beta chain) under discussion was sequenced for a study of T-cell reconstitution after alpha-beta-depleted transplantation in children. Study-level results: At day 60, the high TCRbeta diversity found in some patients originated from recipient T cells and thymic progenitors that had survived.

V was shortened by 1 base and J by 3 bases, with 9 bases between the two germline ends. The CDR3 is 14 amino acids. CDR1 is SEHNR and CDR2 is FQNEAQ in the germline V gene (reference sequence). This clonotype was found many times. Its antigen is unidentified. Researchers prepared the TCRbeta library using unique molecular identifiers, the study reports. TCRdb re-called the PCR reads with MiXCR, one entry per CDR3 protein. Counted here are roughly 500,000 distinct CDR3 sequences, over 9.5% occurring once; the ten biggest clones make up roughly 2%. This chain uses TRBV7-9 with TRBJ1-1; D gene uncertain. The source material was PBMCs, sampled before TCRalphabeta/CD19-depleted stem cell transplant. This clonotype was sampled from a child younger than 10 with inherited bone marrow failure, due to receive a stem cell transplant. The CDR3 reads CASSLGPTDTEAFF. CDR3 nucleotides: TGTGCCAGCAGCTTAGGCCCCACGGACACTGAAGCTTTCTTT.